Below, 19 T cell receptor beta chains from the same sample are listed, as sequenced in a study of OX40 agonist ivuxolimab in advanced cancers. Libraries were prepared by immunoSEQ multiplex PCR; TCRdb keeps only in-frame clonotypes and omits some of them. The data show about 49,000 clones, 60% to 80% seen once. Sequences were derived from CD4+ or CD8+ T cells sorted from blood, sampled in a trial of the OX40 agonist ivuxolimab. These receptors were taken from an adult with an advanced solid tumor such as melanoma, head and neck, liver or kidney cancer.

Points on this clone: The junction departs from the called germline gene at one end, perhaps through a read error. The J gene is TRBJ2-2, the V gene TRBV5-3, with D hard to call. TRBV5-3 is filed as an ORF, its function uncertain. There are 14 residues in the CDR3. The CDR3 reads CASSLGIGTGELFF. CDR3 DNA: TGTGCCAGCAGCTTGGGTATAGGGACCGGGGAGCTGTTTTTT.

The V gene is TRBV19, the J gene TRBJ2-7; 9 nucleotides align to TRBD1. This CDR3 is built from 18 residues. J lost 6 bases, V lost 5 bases, and 20 bases had no gene match. The germline V gene has CDR1 LNHDA and CDR2 SQIVND (reference sequence). The CDR3: CASSFSPAGQGSISEQYF. In DNA form, the CDR3 reads TGTGCCAGTAGTTTCTCCCCCGCGGGACAGGGAAGTATTAGCGAGCAGTACTTC.

V is TRBV28 and J is TRBJ2-5; 8 bases are shared with TRBD1. This CDR3 has 13 amino acids. Germline assignment: CDR1 MDHEN and CDR2 SYDVKM. With V trimmed by 5 bases and J by 5 bases, 4 bases remained unmatched. The CDR3 bases are TGTGCCAGCAGTGCGACAGGGGTCGAGACCCAGTACTTC. Translating it yields CASSATGVETQYF. The full variable domain, rest sourced from reference TRBV28 and TRBJ2-5, is DVKVTQSSRYLVKRTGEKVFLECVQDMDHENMFWYRQDPGLGLRLIYFSYDVKMKEKGDIPEGYSVSREKKERFSLILESASTNQTSMYLCASSATGVETQYFGPGTRLLVL.

V and J are TRBV5-5 and TRBJ1-1, with 8 bases identical to TRBD1. Germline CDR1 and CDR2: SGHKS and YYEKEE (reference sequence). The CDR3 covers 14 residues. Germline trimming cut 4 bases from V and 2 bases from J; bases unmatched to any gene: 4. The CDR3 region is CASSLGTGNTEAFF. CDR3 nucleotides: TGTGCCAGCAGCCTAGGGACAGGTAACACTGAAGCTTTCTTT.

The chain uses TRBV19 and TRBJ2-1; 13 bases are shared with TRBD2. After removal of 4 bases from V and 7 bases from J, the junction contained 1 base not matched to a gene. The CDR3 extends over 14 amino acids. From germline, CDR1 is LNHDA and CDR2 SQIVND (reference sequence). The CDR3 DNA reads as TGTGCCAGTAGTAGGACTAGCGGGAGAAATGAGCAGTTCTTC. Translated, it gives CASSRTSGRNEQFF.

This clone was counted only a few times. The chain links TRBV27 to TRBJ1-4, with no clear D. The CDR3 runs to 14 residues. Trimming pared 2 bases from V and 0 bases from J, leaving 4 bases between. CDR1 and CDR2 (germline): MNHEY, SMNVEV (reference sequence). The CDR3 protein is CASSLVSTNEKLFF. CDR3 sequence (DNA): TGTGCCAGCAGTTTAGTCTCAACTAATGAAAAACTGTTTTTT.

In the case of this clone: One end of the junction fails to match germline, which may point to a read error. The chain links TRBV18 to TRBJ2-7, with no clear D. Germline V CDR1 and CDR2: KGHSH, LQKENI. This CDR3 has 12 residues. The CDR3 DNA reads as TGTGCCAGCTCACCAAGCTCCGACGAGCAGTACTTC. This encodes CASSPSSDEQYF.

The chain uses TRBV29-1 and TRBJ1-2; D is perhaps TRBD1 (5 bases). Germline V gene sequence: CDR1 SQVTM, CDR2 ANQGSEA. The CDR3 spans 16 residues. Trimming cost V 6 bases and J 4 bases, with 24 bases left between them. CDR3 protein: CSVASIQGWGSYGYTF. The CDR3 nucleotides are TGCAGCGTGGCCAGCATTCAGGGTTGGGGAAGCTATGGCTACACCTTC.

The chain has TRBV6-4 and TRBJ2-1; 15 positions match TRBD2. V was pared by 8 bases and J by 7 bases, with 3 bases of the junction left unmatched. Germline V gene sequence: CDR1 MRHNA, CDR2 SNTAGT. The CDR3 has 14 residues. Here the CDR3 DNA reads TGTGCCAGCCAGGGACTAGCGGGAGGTAATGAGCAGTTCTTC. Amino acid sequence: CASQGLAGGNEQFF.

Here the CDR3 reads CASSLGRANTEAFF. The CDR3, as DNA: TGTGCCAGCAGCTTAGGCAGGGCGAACACTGAAGCTTTCTTT. The rearrangement links TRBV7-2 to TRBJ1-1, with D perhaps TRBD1 (5 bases). CDR1 and CDR2 from the germline V gene are SGHTA and FQGNSA. V lost 1 base to trimming and J lost 1 base, with 7 bases between them. The CDR3 totals 14 residues.

Here the CDR3 DNA reads TGTGCCAGTGGCACCCTTTGGGCAGGAGATCAAGAGACCCAGTACTTC. Translating gives CASGTLWAGDQETQYF. The chain recombines TRBV7-8 with TRBJ2-5, with D unclear. The CDR3 consists of 16 residues. V lost 9 bases and J 2 bases, leaving 22 bases between the germline ends. Germline CDR1 and CDR2: SGHVS and FQNEAQ.

V and J are TRBV20-1 and TRBJ2-1; TRBD1 might be the D (5 bases). This CDR3 comprises 11 residues. V lost 7 bases and J lost 8, with 12 bases in between. The V gene's germline CDR1 is DFQATT and CDR2 SNEGSKA (reference sequence). Here the CDR3 DNA reads TGCAGTGTTAGGACATATGATGAGCAGTTCTTC. Translating gives CSVRTYDEQFF.

V gene TRBV7-6 combines with J gene TRBJ2-7; 9 bases line up with TRBD2. The length of the CDR3 is 15 residues. Trimming cost V 2 bases and J 2 bases; bases outside gene matches: 4. Germline CDR1 reads SGHVS; CDR2 reads FNYEAQ. The CDR3 protein is CASSLFSGSTYEQYF. CDR3 in DNA: TGTGCCAGCAGCTTATTTAGCGGGAGCACCTACGAGCAGTACTTC. Variable domain in full (rest from reference TRBV7-6 and TRBJ2-7): GAGVSQSPRYKVTKRGQDVALRCDPISGHVSLYWYRQALGQGPEFLTYFNYEAQQDKSGLPNDRFSAERPEGSISTLTIQRTEQRDSAMYRCASSLFSGSTYEQYFGPGTRLTVT.

This sequence joins TRBV19 and TRBJ2-5, with TRBD1 matching 7 bases. V dropped 5 bases and J dropped 3; count of bases not matched to a gene: 3. Germline CDR1 is LNHDA and CDR2 is SQIVND (reference sequence). This CDR3 is built from 13 residues. The CDR3 sequence is CASSWDREETQYF. Here the CDR3 DNA reads TGTGCCAGTAGTTGGGACAGAGAAGAGACCCAGTACTTC.

The chain recombines TRBV10-3 with TRBJ2-5, with D perhaps matching TRBD2 (6 bases). With the DNA end fitting TRBJ2-7 better, the J assignment may be wrong. Germline loops: CDR1 ENHRY, CDR2 SYGVKD. The CDR3 is 17 amino acids. The CDR3 here is CATRKGLLRKQESEQYF. The CDR3 DNA follows: TGTGCCACCAGGAAGGGACTTCTACGAAAACAGGAGAGCGAGCAGTACTTC.

The chain uses TRBV9 and TRBJ1-2; maybe TRBD1 (6 bases). V gave up 4 bases and J gave up 6 bases, with 22 bases separating them. The CDR3 loop spans 16 amino acids. Germline CDR1 SGDLS, CDR2 YYNGEE. This chain's CDR3 is CASSPRAAFRDNGYTF. The CDR3 nucleotides read TGTGCCAGCAGCCCACGGGCTGCCTTTAGGGACAATGGCTACACCTTC.

This clone turned up a few times. Here the CDR3 reads CASSFNAEAFF. For the CDR3, the DNA is TGCGCCAGCAGCTTTAACGCTGAAGCTTTCTTT. V is TRBV5-1 and J is TRBJ1-1; D gene uncertain. Per the germline V gene, CDR1 is SGHRS and CDR2 is YFSETQ. The germline V and J ends were trimmed by 2 bases and 6 bases, with 5 bases remaining between them. The CDR3 runs to 11 residues.

The chain recombines TRBV11-2 with TRBJ2-3, with 7 bases aligning to TRBD2. CDR3 length equals 16 residues. The germline CDR1 and CDR2 sequences are SGHAT and FQNNGV. Trimming took 5 bases from V and 2 from J; bases not matched to a gene: 10. Here the CDR3 reads CASSPSWLAATDTQYF. For the CDR3, the DNA is TGTGCCAGCAGCCCCAGCTGGCTAGCGGCCACAGATACGCAGTATTTT.

This clone has a handful of counts. The chain has TRBV29-1 and TRBJ2-3, with 8 nucleotides matching TRBD2. The CDR3 spans 11 residues. With 8 bases clipped from V and 6 bases from J, the junction kept 4 bases outside the gene matches. CDR1 and CDR2 from the germline V gene are SQVTM and ANQGSEA. CDR3 nucleotides: TGCAGCCTTACGGGGGGGGATACGCAGTATTTT. This sequence encodes CSLTGGDTQYF.